The clone carrying this T cell receptor beta chain was seen repeatedly, ten times or more. Its antigen remains unknown. The data originate from a study of T cell repertoires in cytomegalovirus infection. At the level of the study: Public TCR beta signatures marked donors with CMV infection and the matching HLA. The study, taken as a whole, reports: What dominated the ex vivo response were HLA-C-restricted CMV-specific TCR beta clonotypes. Summed public TCR beta family frequency identified CMV carriers bearing the relevant HLA.

One entry per CDR3 protein results from TCRdb running MiXCR on the reads. Of hundreds of thousands of distinct CDR3 sequences listed, about 7% are singletons. The CDR3 totals 11 residues. The germline V gene has CDR1 MNHEY and CDR2 SVGEGT. V was trimmed by 6 bases and J by 8 bases, leaving 8 bases between them. What was sequenced was PBMCs. The V gene is TRBV6-2 or TRBV6-3, the J gene TRBJ2-1; no firm D call. This sequence was found in a human donor in good health (CMV status not recorded). Some clones in this sample may be carry-over from other donors' samples. CDR3 sequence (DNA): TGTGCCAGCAGCGACCTTTATGAGCAGTTCTTC. It codes for CASSDLYEQFF.